This TCR beta chain was found in a study of T cells in localized non-small cell lung cancer. Points from the study as a whole: In adjacent lung appeared a median roughly 56 of the top 100 tumor clones. Increased T cell density in blood showed an association with longer overall survival. T cell clonality was highest in uninvolved adjacent lung, above tumor.

V was trimmed by 0 bases and J by 10 bases, leaving 12 bases between them. Germline values: CDR1 MNHEY, CDR2 SVGAGI. The CDR3 contains 13 residues. This clone has a single count. What it binds is not known. Produced via immunoSEQ multiplex PCR; TCRdb's table is partial and in-frame only. The profile covers 25,000 to 30,000 clones, with approximately 89% appearing a single time and around 30% taken by the ten largest. The sequence derives from a female donor over 55 with stage I lung adenocarcinoma. The V call is TRBV6-5, the J call TRBJ1-1; D gene ambiguous. The sequencing used peripheral blood, collected before any cancer treatment. Here the CDR3 DNA reads TGTGCCAGCAGTTACTCGTCAGGATCTGGAGCTTTCTTT. It specifies CASSYSSGSGAFF.